This TCR beta chain was sequenced in a study of CD8 T cells in ankylosing spondylitis. General observations from the study: For ankylosing spondylitis blood, a TCR beta motif of 7 or 8 highly homologous variants appeared characteristic.

This clonotype turned up a few times. Its antigen is currently unknown. TCRdb itself ran the 5' RACE reads through MiXCR, one entry per CDR3 protein. The table lists over 600,000 distinct CDR3 sequences, 15% to 20% of them singletons. The source is a male donor with ankylosing spondylitis. Material: blood, either unsorted or a sorted T cell fraction (not recorded which).

The CDR3 DNA is TGCAGCGAAGGGCCCCGACGGGAAAAAAACATTCAGTACTTC. It codes for CSEGPRREKNIQYF. This rearrangement joins TRBV29-1 to TRBJ2-4; D is perhaps TRBD2 (5 bases). In germline, CDR1 is SQVTM, CDR2 ANQGSEA. This CDR3 region has 14 residues. Deletions cut 7 bases from V and 4 bases from J, with 17 bases between.